A single sample is the source of the 21 T cell receptor beta chains below, sequenced in a study of metastatic and nonmetastatic thyroid tumors. Ahead of thyroid surgery, no patient had received treatment of any kind. MiXCR re-clonotyped the PCR reads for TCRdb. The sample has 5,500 to 6,000 clones, roughly 25% seen once; the top ten hold around 10%. Sequenced material: adjacent normal tissue. Receptor source: a male donor with papillary thyroid cancer or a benign thyroid nodule (not recorded which). Some clones in this sample may be carry-over from other donors' samples.

In this sample, this clone turned up a few times. The rearrangement uses TRBV2 and TRBJ1-1; 7 bases line up with TRBD1. Germline CDR1 reads SNHLY; CDR2 reads FYNNEI. The CDR3 has 14 residues. The trim removed 7 bases at V and 3 bases at J, leaving 8 bases unmatched. The CDR3 nucleotides are TGTGCCAGCAAAAGAGGGGGCGCGGACACTGAAGCTTTCTTT. Translation gives CASKRGGADTEAFF.

This clone rates as medium-sized (0.01 to 0.1%). This chain links TRBV28 with TRBJ2-1, with 11 bases that match TRBD2. This CDR3 comprises 14 residues. After removal of 6 bases from V and 5 bases from J, the junction contained 3 bases not matched to a gene. Germline loops: CDR1 MDHEN, CDR2 SYDVKM. The CDR3 protein is CASRRLAGNNEQFF. The CDR3 DNA reads TGTGCCAGCAGGCGACTAGCGGGGAACAATGAGCAGTTCTTC.

V usage is TRBV27 and J usage is TRBJ2-4; 11 bases line up with TRBD1. V lost 6 bases and J lost 9; bases outside the gene matches: 7. The CDR3 totals 14 residues. Germline-derived CDR1 and CDR2 are MNHEY and SMNVEV (reference sequence). The CDR3 nucleotides read TGTGCCAGCAGCTCGACCGGGACAGGGGGCATTCAGTACTTC. Translated, it gives CASSSTGTGGIQYF.

This clone was detected a few times. The rearrangement joins TRBV12-3 or TRBV12-4 to TRBJ1-3, with D perhaps TRBD1 (5 bases). The CDR3 spans 17 residues. The ends were cut back, 2 bases at V and 4 bases at J, with 18 bases in the middle. The CDR3 is CASSLFDSQRWGNTIYF. The CDR3 DNA follows: TGTGCCAGCAGTTTATTCGACAGCCAGCGATGGGGAAACACCATATATTTT.

This clone is categorized as medium-sized. The chain carries TRBV10-3 and TRBJ2-3; D is uncertain. From germline, CDR1 is ENHRY and CDR2 SYGVKD. The ends were cut back, 6 bases at V and 2 bases at J, with 15 bases in the middle. This CDR3 is built from 15 residues. The CDR3 DNA is TGTGCCATCAGCCTTACAGAAATTTCCACAGATACGCAGTATTTT. Its translation: CAISLTEISTDTQYF.

By sample fraction, this clone is medium-sized. The chain employs TRBV5-1 and TRBJ2-7; D possibly uses TRBD1 or TRBD2 (5 bases each). Germline V gene data show CDR1 as SGHRS and CDR2 as YFSETQ. Trimming removed 3 bases at V and 5 bases at J, with 9 bases between. The CDR3 consists of 12 residues. Written as DNA, the CDR3 is TGCGCCAGCAGCTCGAGGGGTAACGAGCAGTACTTC. It encodes CASSSRGNEQYF.

The V call is TRBV9, the J call TRBJ2-7; D may be TRBD2 (6 bases). CDR1 is SGDLS and CDR2 is YYNGEE in the germline V gene. The CDR3 runs to 11 residues. V was shortened by 7 bases and J by 4 bases, with 9 bases between the two germline ends. Here the CDR3 reads CASGRGYEQYF. The CDR3 coding sequence is TGTGCCAGCGGTCGGGGGTACGAGCAGTACTTC.

This chain joins TRBV5-1 and TRBJ2-3; D is uncertain. Per germline, CDR1 SGHRS and CDR2 YFSETQ. The CDR3 spans 14 residues. V lost 6 bases to trimming and J lost 1 base, with 12 bases between them. The CDR3 loop reads CASTRGQGTDTQYF. The CDR3 coding sequence is TGCGCCAGCACCCGTGGGCAGGGCACAGATACGCAGTATTTT.

This clone is categorized as medium-sized. The chain uses TRBV27 and TRBJ2-2, with D unclear. V shed 3 bases and J shed 0 bases, with 11 bases lying between them. This CDR3 contains 16 residues. The germline CDR1 and CDR2 sequences are MNHEY and SMNVEV (reference sequence). As DNA, the CDR3 is TGTGCCAGCAGTTTGAACGGCGCCGCGAACACCGGGGAGCTGTTTTTT. As protein: CASSLNGAANTGELFF.

V gene TRBV3-1 combines with J gene TRBJ1-2; 8 positions agree with TRBD1. This CDR3 has 15 amino acids. The V and J ends lost 1 base and 8 bases, in that order; junction bases with no gene match: 9. From germline, CDR1 is LGHDT and CDR2 YNNKEL (reference sequence). CDR3 region: CASSQGWQGAEGYTF. Written as DNA, the CDR3 is TGTGCCAGCAGCCAAGGATGGCAGGGGGCCGAAGGCTACACCTTC. The variable domain in full, with the rest retrieved from reference TRBV3-1 and TRBJ1-2, is DTAVSQTPKYLVTQMGNDKSIKCEQNLGHDTMYWYKQDSKKFLKIMFSYNNKELIINETVPNRFSPKSPDKAHLNLHINSLELGDSAVYFCASSQGWQGAEGYTFGSGTRLTVV.

This clone is medium-sized in the sample. This CDR3 reads CASSLAGGTYNEQFF. The CDR3 nucleotides are TGTGCCAGCAGCTTAGCGGGGGGAACGTACAATGAGCAGTTCTTC. The J gene is TRBJ2-1, the V gene TRBV11-2, with 7 bases lining up with TRBD2. Looked up from germline, CDR1 is SGHAT and CDR2 is FQNNGV. V shed 1 base, J shed 4 bases, and the junction held 4 bases outside the gene matches. The CDR3 is 15 residues long. Filled out from reference TRBV11-2 and TRBJ2-1, the complete variable domain reads EAGVAQSPRYKIIEKRQSVAFWCNPISGHATLYWYQQILGQGPKLLIQFQNNGVVDDSQLPKDRFSAERLKGVDSTLKIQPAKLEDSAVYLCASSLAGGTYNEQFFGPGTRLTVL.

The V and J genes are TRBV12-5 and TRBJ2-3; D not certain. CDR3 size: 13 residues. From germline, CDR1 is LGHNT and CDR2 FRNRAP. CDR3 nucleotide sequence: TGTGCCTGGTGCCCACCAACGACAGATACGCAGTATTTT. Amino acid sequence: CAWCPPTTDTQYF.

The rearrangement uses TRBV7-3 and TRBJ2-1; a possible D gene is TRBD2 (6 bases). Between the trimmed V and J ends, which lost 4 bases and 8 bases, there was a span of 9 bases. The CDR3 is 12 residues long. CDR1 SGHTA and CDR2 FQGTGA come from the germline V gene. Here the CDR3 DNA reads TGTGCCAGCAGCTCCGGGAGTTATGAGCAGTTCTTC. It translates to CASSSGSYEQFF.

This clone was recorded a few times. Because it lacks the conserved phenylalanine or tryptophan at the end, this CDR3 is likely a read error. The chain is built from TRBV6-1 and TRBJ1-1; D call uncertain. Trimming shortened V by 6 bases and J by 4 bases, and 12 bases separated the two germline ends. Germline V gene data show CDR1 as MNHNS and CDR2 as SASEGT. This CDR3 has 13 residues. The CDR3 reads CASSVDKRTEAFC. The DNA for the CDR3 is TGTGCCAGCAGCGTAGACAAGCGCACTGAAGCTTTCTGT.

This clone was seen a handful of times. The V and J genes are TRBV12-3 or TRBV12-4 and TRBJ2-7, with TRBD1 as a possible D gene (5 bases). Deletions cut 3 bases from V and 5 bases from J, with 11 bases between. The CDR3 runs 13 residues. The DNA for the CDR3 is TGTGCCAGCAGTTTGCAGGGTTTCCACGAGCAGTACTTC. Its protein product is CASSLQGFHEQYF.

V gene TRBV24-1 combines with J gene TRBJ2-1; 8 bases map to TRBD2. The V segment lost 3 bases and the J segment 5 bases; nucleotides outside the gene matches: 11. Germline V gives CDR1 KGHDR, CDR2 SFDVKD. This CDR3 has 17 residues. The CDR3 sequence is CATSDDPGLAVNNEQFF. The CDR3 bases are TGTGCCACCAGTGATGATCCCGGACTAGCTGTTAACAATGAGCAGTTCTTC.

The gene calls are TRBV5-1 and TRBJ1-5; tentatively, D is TRBD1 (6 bases). V was clipped by 5 bases and J by 6 bases, with 15 bases between them. Germline CDR1 reads SGHRS; CDR2 reads YFSETQ. This CDR3 comprises 14 residues. The CDR3 loop is CASRPGTGPQPQHF. The CDR3 DNA reads as TGCGCCAGCAGGCCCGGTACAGGGCCTCAGCCCCAGCATTTT.

The rearrangement links TRBV6-4 to TRBJ2-7; D gene uncertain. The CDR3 covers 10 residues. Per germline, CDR1 MRHNA and CDR2 SNTAGT. The V and J ends lost 10 bases and 6 bases respectively, with 10 bases between them. The CDR3 here is CATGKAEQYF. The CDR3 nucleotides read TGTGCCACCGGCAAGGCCGAGCAGTACTTC.

This clone was seen only a few times. This chain links TRBV6-1 with TRBJ1-1; D not certain. V was clipped by 7 bases and J by 7 bases, with 22 bases between them. This CDR3 spans 15 amino acids. CDR1 MNHNS and CDR2 SASEGT come from the germline V gene. CDR3 nucleotides: TGTGCCAGCATTCGGACGGGTGTGTTCCCAGGTGAAGCTTTCTTT. The encoded protein is CASIRTGVFPGEAFF.

This clone came up many times. The chain employs TRBV25-1 and TRBJ1-1; D is possibly TRBD1 (5 bases). The V and J ends lost 5 bases and 8 bases respectively, with 12 bases between them. The CDR3 runs 12 residues. Germline-derived CDR1 and CDR2 are MGHDK and SYGVNS. CDR3 DNA: TGTGCCAGCAGTTCCCTGGGGCAGGAAGCTTTCTTT. Protein: CASSSLGQEAFF.

This clone is classed as medium-sized (0.01 to 0.1%). This chain connects TRBV6-2 or TRBV6-3 to TRBJ2-7; no firm D call. CDR1 is MNHEY and CDR2 is SVGEGT in the germline V gene. There are 12 residues in the CDR3. Trimming shortened V by 0 bases and J by 8 bases, and 8 bases separated the two germline ends. The CDR3 sequence: CASSYSPGKQYF. CDR3 DNA: TGTGCCAGCAGTTACTCCCCCGGAAAGCAGTACTTC.